This is a list of T cell receptor beta chains from one sample in a study of graft-versus-host responses after intestinal transplantation. For these TCRs, the target antigens are not known. TCRdb's table, derived via immunoSEQ multiplex PCR, lists solely in-frame clones and lacks some. The sample shows some 85,000 clones, around 87% of them seen only once. Sequenced material: unstimulated CD8+ T cells sorted from spleen or lymph node cells, taken before transplant. All receptors come from a human donor who was the organ donor for an intestinal transplant. Each CDR3 is given with its conserved first and last residue. D genes are given only for firm matches. Clone size is given for some rows only: seen once, a few or many times, or a class if the clone is expanded.

>-|TRBV30|-|10|TRBJ1-2
TGTGCCTGGAGCTCCCGGGACCTCACCTTC
CAWSSRDLTF
>-|TRBV5-5|-|12|TRBJ2-7
TGTGCCAGCAGCGGCCAGGCCTACGAGCAGTACTTC
CASSGQAYEQYF
>-|TRBV7-2|-|14|TRBJ2-1
TGTGCCAGCAGCTTAGAGCCCCGGTACAATGAGCAGTTCTTC
CASSLEPRYNEQFF
>TRBD2|TRBV4-1|-|17|TRBJ2-1
TGCGCCAGCAGCCAATCCGACGGACTAGCGGGGGGGCCAAGGCAGTTCTTC
CASSQSDGLAGGPRQFF
>TRBD2|TRBV13|-|16|TRBJ2-1
TGTGCCAGCAGCCGACCCGGGACTAGTGGACTGAATGAGCAGTTCTTC
CASSRPGTSGLNEQFF
>-|TRBV6-4|-|14|TRBJ1-2
TGTGCCAGCAGTGACAATCCAGGAAACTATGGCTACACCTTC
CASSDNPGNYGYTF
>TRBD2|TRBV5-4|-|16|TRBJ2-2
TGTGCCAGCAGCGGGCCGGGACTACTCAACACCGGGGAGCTGTTTTTT
CASSGPGLLNTGELFF
>TRBD2|TRBV6-1|-|18|TRBJ2-5
TGTGCCAGCAGTGATGGGACTAGTGCTATACCGCAACAAGAGACCCAGTACTTC
CASSDGTSAIPQQETQYF
>-|TRBV6-7|-|17|TRBJ1-1
TGTGCCCCCCCCCGGGGGATGGAGGTAGAACAGAACACTGAAGCTTTCTTT
CAPPRGMEVEQNTEAFF
>TRBD2|TRBV9|-|16|TRBJ2-2
TGTGCCAGCACACTAGGGGCGGGAGCGAACACCGGGGAGCTGTTTTTT
CASTLGAGANTGELFF
>-|TRBV10-3|-|15|TRBJ1-3
TGTGCCATCAGTGAGTCGGCTTACACTGGAAACACCATATATTTT
CAISESAYTGNTIYF
>-|TRBV27|once|14|TRBJ1-4
TGTGCCAGCAGTTACGGGGGGCACGGTGAAAAACTGTTTTTT
CASSYGGHGEKLFF
>TRBD1|TRBV28|-|18|TRBJ1-3
TGTGCCAGCAGTGAGGCCATTACGGACAGGGACTCTGGAAACACCATATATTTT
CASSEAITDRDSGNTIYF
>-|TRBV1|once|14|TRBJ2-5
TGCACCAGCAGCCGGGCTAGCATTGGTGAGACCCAGTACTTC
CTSSRASIGETQYF
>-|TRBV30|-|14|TRBJ1-6
TGTGCCTGGGAGGCTGGACGAGGGAATTCACCCCTCCACTTT
CAWEAGRGNSPLHF
>-|TRBV6-6|-|15|TRBJ2-1
TGTGCCAGCAGTTATCGGCAGATATTGTACAATGAGCAGTTCTTC
CASSYRQILYNEQFF
>-|TRBV15|many|12|TRBJ2-5
TGTGCCACCTCTGGAGGGGGAGAGACCCAGTACTTC
CATSGGGETQYF
>TRBD2|TRBV30|-|13|TRBJ2-7
TGTGCCTGGACCGGCGGGGGGACCTACGAGCAGTACTTC
CAWTGGGTYEQYF
>TRBD1|TRBV2|once|15|TRBJ2-7
TGTGCCAGCTGTAGTTTACAATCGACAGGGCGCGAGCAGTACTTC
CASCSLQSTGREQYF
>-|TRBV13|-|17|TRBJ2-2
TGTGCCAGCAGCCGGAATCCGGCACTTTATCCCACCGGGGAGCTGTTTTTT
CASSRNPALYPTGELFF
>TRBD2|TRBV4-2|-|16|TRBJ2-3
TGTGCCAGCAGCCAAGGACTAGCGGGGGGGCCAGATACGCAGTATTTT
CASSQGLAGGPDTQYF
>-|TRBV6-1|-|13|TRBJ1-1
TGTGCCAGCAGCCACGGACAGAACACTGAAGCTTTCTTT
CASSHGQNTEAFF
>-|TRBV9|-|15|TRBJ2-1
TGTGCCAGCAGCGTAGACAGACACCCTAGGAATGAGCAGTTCTTC
CASSVDRHPRNEQFF
>-|TRBV6-1|-|14|TRBJ1-1
TGTGCCATCTCCTTGATCGAGATTAACACTGAAGCTTTCTTT
CAISLIEINTEAFF
>-|TRBV7-3|-|14|TRBJ1-1
TGTGCCAGCAGCTTAGAGTCGGCGAACACTGAAGCTTTCTTT
CASSLESANTEAFF
>TRBD1|TRBV7-9|-|14|TRBJ2-7
TGTGCCAGCAGCGAAGGGACAGCCAACTACGAGCAGTACTTC
CASSEGTANYEQYF
>TRBD1|TRBV5-6|once|14|TRBJ2-1
TGTGCCAGCAGCCCAAGGACAGGCGCCAATGAGCAGTTCTTC
CASSPRTGANEQFF
>-|TRBV6-1|once|14|TRBJ1-2
TGTGCCAGCAGCCTTCGCAGGGTTAACTATGGCTACACCTTC
CASSLRRVNYGYTF
>-|TRBV7-9|-|15|TRBJ2-1
TGTGCCAGCAGCCCGGGCGGACAGCGACAAGGAGAGCAGTTCTTC
CASSPGGQRQGEQFF
>-|TRBV6-1|-|12|TRBJ1-5
TGTGCCAGCAGTGAATGGGGTCAGCCCCAGCATTTT
CASSEWGQPQHF
>TRBD2|TRBV6-1|once|15|TRBJ2-3
TGTGCCAGCAGTGACGGGAGCGGGGGTGCAGATACGCAGTATTTT
CASSDGSGGADTQYF
>-|TRBV2|-|13|TRBJ2-1
TGTGCCAGCAGATTAACGGACTCCCCTGCACAGTTCTTC
CASRLTDSPAQFF
>-|TRBV21-1|-|17|TRBJ1-5
TGTGCCAGCAGCAAAACGGGACAGGGCTTTTCACGCCAGCCCCAGCATTTT
CASSKTGQGFSRQPQHF
>TRBD2|TRBV9|-|15|TRBJ2-2
TGTGCCAGCAGCTTCCCTAGCGGGGTCGAGGGGGAGCTGTTTTTT
CASSFPSGVEGELFF
>-|TRBV30|-|19|TRBJ2-7
TGTGCCTGGAGGTCATTGGGGGGTATACAGGGCACGGGAACCTACGAGCAGTACTTC
CAWRSLGGIQGTGTYEQYF
>-|TRBV5-1|-|17|TRBJ2-5
TGCGCCAGCAGCTTGTCAACCCAGCGGAGGATGCAAGAGACCCAGTACTTC
CASSLSTQRRMQETQYF
>TRBD2|TRBV9|once|16|TRBJ2-1
TGTGCCAGCAGCGTGAGCGGGGGTGACTCCTACAATGAGCAGTTCTTC
CASSVSGGDSYNEQFF
>-|TRBV14|once|13|TRBJ1-2
TGTGCCAGCGGCCATGGGGGAGGAGATGGCTACACCTTC
CASGHGGGDGYTF
>-|TRBV7-2|-|15|TRBJ1-6
TGTGCCAGCAGGAGTACAAGCTCCTATAATTCACCCCTCCACTTT
CASRSTSSYNSPLHF
>-|TRBV19|-|13|TRBJ1-1
TGTGCCAGTGGCGGGGGATTGAACACTGAAGCTTTCTTT
CASGGGLNTEAFF
>-|TRBV11-2|-|15|TRBJ2-7
TGTGCCAGCAGCTTAGAGGCAGGGGACTCCTACGAGCAGTACTTC
CASSLEAGDSYEQYF
>TRBD1|TRBV4-1|-|18|TRBJ1-3
TGCGCCAGCAGCCACCCCCGGGACAGGGAATTGAATGGAAACACCATATATTTT
CASSHPRDRELNGNTIYF
>TRBD2|TRBV5-1|-|18|TRBJ2-1
TGCGCCAGCAGCAACGACCTCCAAGCGGGGGGACTCTACAATGAGCAGTTCTTC
CASSNDLQAGGLYNEQFF
>TRBD1|TRBV5-1|-|14|TRBJ1-2
TGCGCCAGCAGCACAGGACAGGGTCGGGATGGCTACACCTTC
CASSTGQGRDGYTF
>-|TRBV27|-|13|TRBJ2-2
TGTGCCAGCAGTCCCTTCCCCCCCGGGGAGCTGTTTTTT
CASSPFPPGELFF